The 10 T cell receptor beta chains reported below all come from one sample, sequenced in a study of CD8 T cells in Susac syndrome. With random hexamers, roughly 0.45 to 1 ug RNA was reverse transcribed. One entry per CDR3 protein, called by TCRdb with MiXCR from the immunoSEQ multiplex PCR reads. In the table there are about 210,000 distinct CDR3 sequences, about 94% of which are singletons. The sample consisted of CD4+ T cells from PBMCs. The receptor set was obtained from a human donor with Susac syndrome.

This chain joins TRBV12-3 or TRBV12-4 and TRBJ1-2, with 8 bases fitting TRBD1. The CDR3 loop spans 14 amino acids. J lost 4 bases, V lost 1 base, and 2 bases had no gene match. The CDR3 sequence: CASSLGDRSYGYTF. The CDR3 nucleotides are TGTGCCAGCAGTTTAGGGGACAGGTCCTATGGCTACACCTTC.

The count of this clonotype is one. The chain links TRBV6-5 to TRBJ1-2, with a weak D call TRBD1 (6 bases). From germline, CDR1 is MNHEY and CDR2 SVGAGI. The CDR3 consists of 13 residues. V was shortened by 4 bases and J by 7 bases, with 13 bases between the two germline ends. The CDR3 spells CASSSQGRGGYTF. CDR3 in DNA: TGTGCCAGCAGTTCGCAGGGGCGGGGTGGCTACACCTTC.

V and J are TRBV29-1 and TRBJ2-2, with D possibly being TRBD2 (7 bases). CDR1 is SQVTM and CDR2 is ANQGSEA in the germline V gene. Trimming shortened V by 7 bases and J by 2 bases, and 17 bases separated the two germline ends. CDR3 size: 15 residues. For the CDR3, the DNA is TGCAGCGCCTTCCTACCGGGGGGCAACACCGGGGAGCTGTTTTTT. Amino acid sequence: CSAFLPGGNTGELFF.

The rearrangement joins TRBV9 to TRBJ1-2; D is undetermined. CDR1 and CDR2 (germline): SGDLS, YYNGEE. This CDR3 has 11 residues. The germline V and J ends were trimmed by 3 bases and 6 bases, with 6 bases remaining between them. The CDR3 loop reads CASSANDGYTF. In nucleotides, the CDR3 is TGTGCCAGCAGCGCCAATGATGGCTACACCTTC.

V is TRBV6-5 and J is TRBJ1-2; no definite D call. This CDR3 has 14 amino acids. CDR1 MNHEY and CDR2 SVGAGI come from the germline V gene. V dropped 6 bases and J dropped 8 bases, with 19 bases sitting between them. The CDR3 DNA reads as TGTGCCAGCAGACCGATAGAGGCCCCTGGAGGCTACACCTTC. Protein product: CASRPIEAPGGYTF.

V is TRBV4-2 and J is TRBJ1-6; D is unclear. CDR1 and CDR2 from the germline V gene are LGHNA and YNFKEQ. Trimming left V 0 bases short and J 8 bases short, with 5 bases between. The CDR3 covers 13 residues. The CDR3 loop reads CASSQERDSPLHF. CDR3 sequence (DNA): TGTGCCAGCAGCCAAGAAAGGGATTCACCCCTCCACTTT.

This clonotype showed up just once. J is TRBJ2-7 and V is TRBV27; D remains unclear. Germline V gene sequence: CDR1 MNHEY, CDR2 SMNVEV (reference sequence). The CDR3 length is 13 residues. V gave up 10 bases and J gave up 2 bases, with 15 bases separating them. The CDR3 DNA is TGTGCCACCCATACAACTTCTGCCTACGAGCAGTACTTC. Translation gives CATHTTSAYEQYF.

CDR3 amino acids: CASSLAWRGGSTDTQYF. In DNA, the CDR3 is TGCGCCAGCAGCCTCGCTTGGAGAGGAGGAAGCACAGATACGCAGTATTTT. The rearrangement links TRBV5-1 to TRBJ2-3; a possible D gene is TRBD2 (5 bases). The CDR3 loop spans 17 amino acids. Germline V lookup: CDR1 SGHRS, CDR2 YFSETQ. The germline V and J ends were trimmed by 4 bases and 0 bases, with 18 bases remaining between them.

The rearrangement uses TRBV5-6 and TRBJ2-1; the D gene is possibly TRBD1 (7 bases). The CDR3 is 14 residues long. V lost 4 bases to trimming and J lost 9 bases, with 17 bases between them. Germline CDR1 reads SGHDT; CDR2 reads YYEEEE. The CDR3 bases are TGTGCCAGCAGCATCCTACAGGGGAGGAGTGAGCAGTTCTTC. It translates to CASSILQGRSEQFF.

This CDR3 is CASTSGVAFTEAFF. In DNA form, the CDR3 reads TGTGCCAGCACCAGTGGGGTGGCGTTCACTGAAGCTTTCTTT. The chain is built from TRBV6-5 and TRBJ1-1, with D unclear. Trimming took 7 bases from V and 4 from J, leaving 16 bases between them. The V gene's germline CDR1 is MNHEY and CDR2 SVGAGI. The CDR3 runs 14 residues.